The rows below give T cell receptor beta chains drawn from one sample of a study of blood T cell repertoires in COVID-19. The table came from immunoSEQ multiplex PCR; TCRdb's copy has only in-frame clones and leaves some out. The sample has around 74,000 clones; around 88% are singletons. Sequencing used peripheral blood. The receptors here all came from a man aged 25-45 years with acute or convalescent COVID-19. The CDR3 runs from the conserved cysteine through the conserved F or W. Fields, in order: V gene, clone size, D gene, J gene, CDR3 DNA, CDR3 protein. A D gene is named only where the DNA matches it firmly. The size of a clone is reported for some rows only, either as once, few or many, or as a class for expanded clones.

v_gene: TRBV28
abundance: -
d_gene: -
j_gene: TRBJ2-7
CDR3nt: TGTGCCAGCAGTCGAAGCGGGTTCTACTACGAGCAGTACTTC
CDR3aa: CASSRSGFYYEQYF

v_gene: TRBV15
abundance: large
d_gene: -
j_gene: TRBJ1-4
CDR3nt: TGTGCCACCAGCAGAGGTACGGGAGAAGAAAAACTGTTTTTT
CDR3aa: CATSRGTGEEKLFF

v_gene: TRBV30
abundance: -
d_gene: TRBD1
j_gene: TRBJ2-7
CDR3nt: TGTGCCTGGAACAGGGGGGCATCCTACGAGCAGTACTTC
CDR3aa: CAWNRGASYEQYF

v_gene: TRBV7-3
abundance: few
d_gene: TRBD1
j_gene: TRBJ2-5
CDR3nt: TGTGCCAGCAGCTCGAACAGGGGTGGAGAGACCCAGTACTTC
CDR3aa: CASSSNRGGETQYF

v_gene: TRBV9
abundance: few
d_gene: -
j_gene: TRBJ1-2
CDR3nt: TGTGCCAGCAGCTTAGAGAGGTTCTATGGCTACACCTTC
CDR3aa: CASSLERFYGYTF

v_gene: TRBV7-9
abundance: -
d_gene: TRBD1
j_gene: TRBJ2-7
CDR3nt: TGTGCCAGCAGCTTAGGCAGGGGGTCTCTCGGCGAGCAGTACTTC
CDR3aa: CASSLGRGSLGEQYF

v_gene: TRBV20-1
abundance: once
d_gene: TRBD2
j_gene: TRBJ2-1
CDR3nt: TGCAGTGCTAGGCCAGCGGGAGTGGAGTTCTTC
CDR3aa: CSARPAGVEFF

v_gene: TRBV28
abundance: -
d_gene: TRBD1
j_gene: TRBJ2-2
CDR3nt: TGTGCCAGCAGTTCCACCCAGGGGGCGAACACCGGGGAGCTGTTTTTT
CDR3aa: CASSSTQGANTGELFF

v_gene: TRBV14
abundance: -
d_gene: -
j_gene: TRBJ2-1
CDR3nt: TGTGCCAGCAGCCAAGATTTTTATATGAGGATCTTC
CDR3aa: CASSQDFYMRIF

v_gene: TRBV5-1
abundance: -
d_gene: TRBD2
j_gene: TRBJ2-5
CDR3nt: TGCGCCAGCAGCCCCGGACTAGGAGAGACCCAGTACTTC
CDR3aa: CASSPGLGETQYF

v_gene: TRBV11-1
abundance: -
d_gene: TRBD2
j_gene: TRBJ2-1
CDR3nt: TGTGCCAGCAGCTTAGCCGGCGGGAGAGGTATCGATGAGCAGTTCTTC
CDR3aa: CASSLAGGRGIDEQFF

v_gene: TRBV4-1
abundance: -
d_gene: -
j_gene: TRBJ1-2
CDR3nt: TGCGCCAGCAGCCAGGAGGGGTTGAGTAACTATGGCTACACCTTC
CDR3aa: CASSQEGLSNYGYTF

v_gene: TRBV28
abundance: -
d_gene: TRBD1
j_gene: TRBJ1-1
CDR3nt: TGTGCCAGCAGTCCGTCACCTTTTGGACAGGGCGACACTGAAGCTTTCTTT
CDR3aa: CASSPSPFGQGDTEAFF

v_gene: TRBV10-1
abundance: -
d_gene: -
j_gene: TRBJ1-5
CDR3nt: TGCGCCAGCATCGGTGGCAATCAGCCCCAGCATTTT
CDR3aa: CASIGGNQPQHF

v_gene: TRBV27
abundance: -
d_gene: TRBD1
j_gene: TRBJ2-3
CDR3nt: TGTGCCAGCAGTTTTAAGGGGGCGAGCGCAGATACGCAGTATTTT
CDR3aa: CASSFKGASADTQYF

v_gene: TRBV10-3
abundance: -
d_gene: -
j_gene: TRBJ2-2
CDR3nt: TGTGCCATCAGTGAGACAGGAACCGGGGAGCTGTTTTTT
CDR3aa: CAISETGTGELFF

v_gene: TRBV6-5
abundance: -
d_gene: TRBD1
j_gene: TRBJ1-5
CDR3nt: TGTGCCAGCCGACAGGGAAGCAATCAGCCCCAGCATTTT
CDR3aa: CASRQGSNQPQHF

v_gene: TRBV21-1
abundance: few
d_gene: -
j_gene: TRBJ1-1
CDR3nt: TGTGCCAGCAGCAAGGGAGGTAGGAAGGGCTGGGGCACTGAAGCTTTCTTT
CDR3aa: CASSKGGRKGWGTEAFF

v_gene: TRBV28
abundance: -
d_gene: -
j_gene: TRBJ1-4
CDR3nt: TGTGCCAGCAGCCTTGCCCGACTGGAAAAACTGTTTTTT
CDR3aa: CASSLARLEKLFF

v_gene: TRBV14
abundance: -
d_gene: -
j_gene: TRBJ1-1
CDR3nt: TGTGCCAGCAGCAAAGAACAGGGCCTAGGAGCTTTCTTT
CDR3aa: CASSKEQGLGAFF

v_gene: TRBV5-1
abundance: -
d_gene: -
j_gene: TRBJ1-4
CDR3nt: TGCGCCAGCAGCTTGGCACAGGGCGAAAAACTGTTTTTT
CDR3aa: CASSLAQGEKLFF

v_gene: TRBV10-3
abundance: -
d_gene: -
j_gene: TRBJ1-2
CDR3nt: TGTGCCATCAGTGCTACGACAGACTATGGCTACACCTTC
CDR3aa: CAISATTDYGYTF

v_gene: TRBV24-1
abundance: -
d_gene: TRBD2
j_gene: TRBJ2-2
CDR3nt: TGTGCCACCAGTGAGCGGGAGGGCCTTACCGGGGAGCTGTTTTTT
CDR3aa: CATSEREGLTGELFF

v_gene: TRBV13
abundance: -
d_gene: -
j_gene: TRBJ2-3
CDR3nt: TGTGCCAGCAGCTTAGACAGGGTGAGCGATACGCAGTATTTT
CDR3aa: CASSLDRVSDTQYF

v_gene: TRBV12-5
abundance: -
d_gene: TRBD1
j_gene: TRBJ1-1
CDR3nt: TGTGCTAGTGGCTTCCTCCTGGACAGGGCAAATTTTATGAACACTGAAGCTTTCTTT
CDR3aa: CASGFLLDRANFMNTEAFF

v_gene: TRBV4-2
abundance: -
d_gene: -
j_gene: TRBJ2-7
CDR3nt: TGTGCCAGCAGCGCACAGTTAATAGGGGCCTACGAGCAGTACTTC
CDR3aa: CASSAQLIGAYEQYF

v_gene: TRBV19
abundance: -
d_gene: -
j_gene: TRBJ2-7
CDR3nt: TGTGCCAGTAGTATCCCCGACAGCCCCAGCTACGAGCAGTACTTC
CDR3aa: CASSIPDSPSYEQYF

v_gene: TRBV7-9
abundance: -
d_gene: -
j_gene: TRBJ1-1
CDR3nt: TGTGCCAGCAGCTTAGAAAGAGAGAACACTGAAGCTTTCTTT
CDR3aa: CASSLERENTEAFF

v_gene: TRBV6-1
abundance: -
d_gene: -
j_gene: TRBJ1-3
CDR3nt: TGTGCCAGCAGTGAAGTCCCGGGGAGCTCTGGAAACACCATATATTTT
CDR3aa: CASSEVPGSSGNTIYF

v_gene: TRBV28
abundance: -
d_gene: -
j_gene: TRBJ1-4
CDR3nt: TGTGCCAGCACCTCTTTGGGGAAGGGGAACGAAAAACTGTTTTTT
CDR3aa: CASTSLGKGNEKLFF

v_gene: TRBV19
abundance: -
d_gene: -
j_gene: TRBJ2-7
CDR3nt: TGTGCCAGTAGGAGTGCCGGTAGCGTGGCCTACGAGCAGTACTTC
CDR3aa: CASRSAGSVAYEQYF

v_gene: TRBV18
abundance: once
d_gene: -
j_gene: TRBJ1-1
CDR3nt: TGTGCCAGCTCTCTCAGGGGCACTGAAGCTTTCTTT
CDR3aa: CASSLRGTEAFF

v_gene: TRBV30
abundance: -
d_gene: -
j_gene: TRBJ1-4
CDR3nt: TGTGCCTGCCAACAGGGAGTGGGCGAAAAACTGTTTTTT
CDR3aa: CACQQGVGEKLFF

v_gene: TRBV9
abundance: -
d_gene: -
j_gene: TRBJ1-6
CDR3nt: TGTGCCAGCAGCGTAGGAGCCAGGGGAGATTCACCCCTCCACTTT
CDR3aa: CASSVGARGDSPLHF

v_gene: TRBV28
abundance: -
d_gene: -
j_gene: TRBJ1-4
CDR3nt: TGTGCCAGCGGCCCCAGGGGCGAAAAACTGTTTTTT
CDR3aa: CASGPRGEKLFF

v_gene: TRBV7-8
abundance: -
d_gene: -
j_gene: TRBJ1-5
CDR3nt: TGTGCCAGCAGCTTACCGAGCAATCAGCCCCAGCATTTT
CDR3aa: CASSLPSNQPQHF

v_gene: TRBV28
abundance: -
d_gene: -
j_gene: TRBJ1-1
CDR3nt: TGTGCCAGCAGTTTTTCTGGCAGCACTGAAGCTTTCTTT
CDR3aa: CASSFSGSTEAFF

v_gene: TRBV6-5
abundance: -
d_gene: -
j_gene: TRBJ1-2
CDR3nt: TGTGCCAGCAGGGGTACGGGAGCAGGCGGCTACACCTTC
CDR3aa: CASRGTGAGGYTF

v_gene: TRBV7-9
abundance: -
d_gene: TRBD1
j_gene: TRBJ2-5
CDR3nt: TGTGCCAGCAGTCGAACAGGGGGCGGCGAGACCCAGTACTTC
CDR3aa: CASSRTGGGETQYF

v_gene: TRBV7-3
abundance: -
d_gene: -
j_gene: TRBJ2-7
CDR3nt: TGTGCCAGCAGCTTAGGAGCGTCCTACGAGCAGTACTTC
CDR3aa: CASSLGASYEQYF

v_gene: TRBV9
abundance: few
d_gene: TRBD1
j_gene: TRBJ2-2
CDR3nt: TGTGCCAGCAGCGCCCGGGACGACAGGGCCGGGGAGCTGTTTTTT
CDR3aa: CASSARDDRAGELFF

v_gene: TRBV30
abundance: once
d_gene: -
j_gene: TRBJ1-6
CDR3nt: TGTGCCTGGAGTGTCCAGGGTAGTTCACCCCTCCACTTT
CDR3aa: CAWSVQGSSPLHF

v_gene: TRBV28
abundance: -
d_gene: -
j_gene: TRBJ1-2
CDR3nt: TGTGCCAGCAGCGTAACAGGGATCAACTATGGCTACACCTTC
CDR3aa: CASSVTGINYGYTF

v_gene: TRBV3-1/TRBV3-2
abundance: -
d_gene: -
j_gene: TRBJ2-5
CDR3nt: TGTGCCAGCAGCCAAGACCCCAGCTTCGGGGAGACCCAGTACTTC
CDR3aa: CASSQDPSFGETQYF

v_gene: TRBV30
abundance: -
d_gene: -
j_gene: TRBJ1-4
CDR3nt: TGTGCCGGGAGGGTGACAGATGAAAAACTGTTTTTT
CDR3aa: CAGRVTDEKLFF

v_gene: TRBV19
abundance: once
d_gene: -
j_gene: TRBJ2-1
CDR3nt: TGTGCCAGTAGTATTCAGTCTGGCAGGGGCAATGAGCAGTTCTTC
CDR3aa: CASSIQSGRGNEQFF